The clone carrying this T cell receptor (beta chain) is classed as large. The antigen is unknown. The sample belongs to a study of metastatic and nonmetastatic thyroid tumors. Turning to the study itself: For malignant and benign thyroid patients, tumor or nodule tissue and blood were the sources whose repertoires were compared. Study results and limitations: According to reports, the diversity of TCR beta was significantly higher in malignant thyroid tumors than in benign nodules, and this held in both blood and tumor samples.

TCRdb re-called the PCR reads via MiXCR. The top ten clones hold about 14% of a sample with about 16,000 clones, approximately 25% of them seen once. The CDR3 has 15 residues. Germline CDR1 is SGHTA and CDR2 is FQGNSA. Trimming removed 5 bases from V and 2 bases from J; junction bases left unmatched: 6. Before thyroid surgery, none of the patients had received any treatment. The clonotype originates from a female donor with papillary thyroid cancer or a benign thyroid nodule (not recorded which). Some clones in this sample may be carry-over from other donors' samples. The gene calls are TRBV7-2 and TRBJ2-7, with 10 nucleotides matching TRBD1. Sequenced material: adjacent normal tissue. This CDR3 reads CASSLGGTGAYEQYF. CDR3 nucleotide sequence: TGTGCCAGCAGCCTAGGGGGGACAGGGGCCTACGAGCAGTACTTC.